This paragraph reports one T cell receptor beta chain. Authors' analysis steps: Estimated nucleated cell counts came from reference gene primer amplification. Clones were read by immunoSEQ multiplex PCR, and TCRdb kept only the in-frame ones, dropping some. V and J calls and clone size are those listed in that table; D and trimming were worked out from the DNA. Of about 110,000 clones in the sample, around 82% were seen once. The sample belongs to a study of blood T cell repertoires in COVID-19. Germline lookup yields CDR1 LGHNA and CDR2 YSLEER. Trimming at V came to 0 bases and at J to 0 bases, leaving 2 bases not matched to a gene. The CDR3 covers 17 residues.

The source of this sequence is a woman in her sixties with acute or convalescent COVID-19. This rearrangement joins TRBV4-3 to TRBJ2-6, with 7 bases matching TRBD2. What was sequenced was peripheral blood. CDR3 nucleotides: TGCGCCAGCAGCCAAGAGGGGGGGGTCTCTGGGGCCAACGTCCTGACTTTC. Protein: CASSQEGGVSGANVLTF.